This TCR beta chain was documented in a study of T cells in Graves' hyperthyroidism and ophthalmopathy. Overall study results and limits: Ophthalmopathy prediction by the model preceded onset by a median roughly 6 months. Most thyroid clonotypes expanded above 0.001 appeared in blood too.

RNA transcripts gave rise to amplified TCR beta CDR3 regions. An initial round of RT-PCR targeting the TCR CDR3 relied on the HTBI primer set. TCRdb processed the multiplex PCR reads anew with MiXCR; each CDR3 protein has one entry. The sample holds hundreds of thousands of distinct CDR3 sequences, 45% seen once. A patient was excluded if there was uncontrolled infection, other autoimmune disease, pregnancy or lactation. Diagnostic assessment was based on clinical symptoms, serum thyroxine and TRAb, thyroid ultrasound and orbital computed tomography. Comments on this clonotype: Its antigen is still unknown.

V lost 1 base and J lost 1, with 10 bases in between. This CDR3 is 15 amino acids long. Per germline, CDR1 SEHNR and CDR2 FQNEAQ (reference sequence). This TCR was sampled from an adult man with Graves' disease, either hyperthyroidism or ophthalmopathy (not recorded which). The sequenced sample was peripheral blood or thyroid tissue (not recorded which). The V and J genes are TRBV7-9 and TRBJ2-5; D uncertain. The DNA for the CDR3 is TGTGCCAGCAGCTTAGGGCCAGAGTCCCAAGAGACCCAGTACTTC. It translates to CASSLGPESQETQYF.